These T cell receptor beta chains were read from a single sample in a study of T cells in Graves' hyperthyroidism and ophthalmopathy. TCRdb re-called the multiplex PCR reads with MiXCR, one entry per CDR3 protein. The sample lists 300,000 or so distinct CDR3 sequences, roughly 15% occurring once. The sample comprised blood. These receptors were taken from a man aged 25-40 years with Graves' hyperthyroidism. Both conserved end residues are part of each CDR3. A D gene is named only where the DNA matches it firmly. Clone size, where shown, is once, few, many, or a class for clones that have expanded.

d_call	v_call	j_call	clone_size	cdr3_aa	cdr3_nt
-	TRBV7-3	TRBJ2-1	many	CASSWGGAVGEQFF	TGTGCCAGCAGCTGGGGGGGGGCAGTCGGTGAGCAGTTCTTC
-	TRBV20-1	TRBJ2-1	few	CSAGRGYEQFF	TGCAGTGCTGGCAGGGGATATGAGCAGTTCTTC
TRBD1	TRBV3-1	TRBJ2-2	-	CASSQAGTGTGELFF	TGTGCCAGCAGCCAAGCCGGGACAGGAACCGGGGAGCTGTTTTTT
-	TRBV11-2	TRBJ1-3	-	CASSSSWNTIYF	TGTGCCAGCAGCTCCTCGTGGAACACCATATATTTT
TRBD1	TRBV11-1	TRBJ1-1	many	CASSTRTGGLNTEAFF	TGTGCCAGCAGCACGCGGACAGGGGGCCTGAACACTGAAGCTTTCTTT
-	TRBV18	TRBJ2-1	-	CASSPATPRYNEQFF	TGTGCCAGCTCACCAGCGACTCCCCGATACAATGAGCAGTTCTTC
-	TRBV9	TRBJ2-1	few	CASSVVGLAPDNEQFF	TGTGCCAGCAGCGTAGTCGGGTTAGCGCCAGACAATGAGCAGTTCTTC
TRBD2	TRBV20-1	TRBJ2-3	many	CSAKHSGGGGTDTQYF	TGCAGTGCTAAGCACTCGGGAGGGGGGGGCACAGATACGCAGTATTTT
-	TRBV2	TRBJ2-1	many	CASSPRWLALAYNEQFF	TGTGCCAGCAGCCCCAGGTGGCTAGCGTTAGCCTACAATGAGCAGTTCTTC
TRBD1	TRBV6-2/TRBV6-3	TRBJ2-4	few	CASSLEQGGAKNIQYF	TGTGCCAGCAGCCTGGAACAGGGGGGAGCCAAAAACATTCAGTACTTC
TRBD1	TRBV4-2	TRBJ1-5	few	CASSQLQGGNQPQHF	TGTGCCAGCAGCCAGCTACAGGGGGGTAATCAGCCCCAGCATTTT
-	TRBV18	TRBJ2-3	-	CASLRGVEDTQYF	TGTGCCAGCCTCAGAGGCGTCGAGGATACGCAGTATTTT
-	TRBV7-8	TRBJ2-5	many	CASSLGSDRTQYF	TGTGCCAGCAGCTTAGGTAGCGATCGGACCCAGTACTTC
-	TRBV27	TRBJ2-7	many	CASSPLGSTYEQYF	TGTGCCAGCAGTCCGCTCGGGAGTACCTACGAGCAGTACTTC
-	TRBV20-1	TRBJ1-5	many	CSASGFRDHSNQPQHF	TGCAGTGCTAGCGGATTCCGGGACCATAGCAATCAGCCCCAGCATTTT
-	TRBV4-2	TRBJ2-2	-	CASSPATGELFF	TGTGCCAGCAGCCCTGCCACCGGGGAGCTGTTTTTT
-	TRBV7-9	TRBJ2-3	many	CASSLDGTQDTQYF	TGTGCCAGCAGCTTAGACGGGACCCAAGATACGCAGTATTTT
-	TRBV2	TRBJ1-5	many	CASRGQSNQPQHF	TGTGCCAGCAGAGGACAGAGCAATCAGCCCCAGCATTTT
TRBD1	TRBV28	TRBJ2-7	-	CASGARGTGDYEQYF	TGTGCCAGCGGAGCACGGGGGACAGGGGACTACGAGCAGTACTTC
-	TRBV7-3	TRBJ1-2	many	CASSPDQGRGYTF	TGTGCCAGCAGCCCGGACCAAGGGCGGGGCTACACCTTC
-	TRBV5-1	TRBJ2-3	-	CASSFTRDTDTQYF	TGCGCCAGCAGCTTCACCAGGGACACAGATACGCAGTATTTT
TRBD2	TRBV5-1	TRBJ2-1	many	CASSIMTSGSYNEQFF	TGCGCCAGCAGCATTATGACTAGCGGGAGCTACAATGAGCAGTTCTTC
-	TRBV30	TRBJ1-1	many	CAWSPPGVMNTEAFF	TGTGCCTGGAGTCCCCCTGGAGTCATGAACACTGAAGCTTTCTTT
TRBD1	TRBV5-1	TRBJ2-5	-	CASSRDSIETQYF	TGCGCCAGCAGCCGGGACAGTATAGAGACCCAGTACTTC
TRBD1	TRBV20-1	TRBJ1-5	many	CSARDYRGGQPQHF	TGCAGTGCTAGAGATTACAGGGGCGGTCAGCCCCAGCATTTT
TRBD1	TRBV6-1	TRBJ1-1	-	CASSPGGKNTEAFF	TGTGCCAGCAGTCCAGGGGGGAAGAACACTGAAGCTTTCTTT
-	TRBV6-5	TRBJ2-7	-	CASSYAQKQYF	TGTGCCAGCAGTTACGCACAAAAGCAGTACTTC
-	TRBV11-3	TRBJ1-2	many	CASSSDSNYGYTF	TGTGCCAGCAGCTCGGACAGTAACTATGGCTACACCTTC
-	TRBV12-3/TRBV12-4	TRBJ2-2	many	CASSFLRRPNTGELFF	TGTGCCAGCAGTTTCCTCCGAAGACCTAACACCGGGGAGCTGTTTTTT
-	TRBV6-6	TRBJ2-7	many	CASSYSAAGPRLYEQYF	TGTGCCAGCAGTTACTCAGCTGCGGGACCGCGCCTCTACGAGCAGTACTTC
TRBD1	TRBV4-1	TRBJ1-1	few	CASSHATGGGTEAFF	TGCGCCAGCAGCCACGCGACAGGGGGCGGGACTGAAGCTTTCTTT
-	TRBV20-1	TRBJ2-1	-	CSASTTGRNDQFF	TGCAGTGCTAGTACCACAGGGAGGAATGATCAGTTCTTC
-	TRBV19	TRBJ2-3	-	CASSIMDTQYF	TGTGCCAGTAGTATCATGGATACGCAGTATTTT
TRBD1	TRBV20-1	TRBJ2-7	many	CSASRQGVPLSYEQYF	TGCAGTGCTAGTAGGCAGGGGGTGCCCCTCTCCTACGAGCAGTACTTC
TRBD1	TRBV5-1	TRBJ2-3	many	CASRMTGGNTDTQYF	TGCGCCAGCAGGATGACAGGGGGCAACACAGATACGCAGTATTTT
-	TRBV12-3/TRBV12-4	TRBJ2-5	many	CASSFASLGETQYF	TGTGCCAGCAGTTTCGCCTCCCTGGGGGAGACCCAGTACTTC
-	TRBV5-1	TRBJ2-2	many	CASSLGDGELFF	TGCGCCAGCAGCTTGGGGGACGGGGAGCTGTTTTTT
-	TRBV7-8	TRBJ2-5	few	CATQKGREETQYF	TGTGCCACCCAAAAGGGACGAGAAGAGACCCAGTACTTC
-	TRBV5-1	TRBJ1-3	few	CASRPDANTIYF	TGCGCCAGCAGGCCCGACGCGAACACCATATATTTT
-	TRBV9	TRBJ2-1	-	CASSQGLSYNEQFF	TGTGCCAGCAGTCAGGGACTTTCCTACAATGAGCAGTTCTTC
-	TRBV12-3/TRBV12-4	TRBJ2-3	few	CASSLARWDTQYF	TGTGCCAGCAGTTTAGCGCGGTGGGATACGCAGTATTTT
-	TRBV7-2	TRBJ2-7	many	CASSLVEHEQYF	TGTGCCAGCAGCTTAGTGGAGCACGAGCAGTACTTC
TRBD1	TRBV5-1	TRBJ2-5	-	CASSHGQGHGKETQYF	TGTGCCAGCAGCCACGGACAGGGCCATGGTAAAGAGACCCAGTACTTC
-	TRBV2	TRBJ1-2	few	CASSEFNTGYTF	TGTGCCAGCAGTGAATTCAACACGGGCTACACCTTC
-	TRBV5-1	TRBJ1-6	many	CASSLPGSPLHF	TGCGCCAGCAGCTTGCCAGGATCACCCCTCCACTTT
-	TRBV19	TRBJ2-3	-	CASSIDDTQYF	TGTGCCAGTAGTATAGACGATACGCAGTATTTT